What follows are 3 T cell receptor beta chains derived from one specimen sequenced in a study of T cell responses to AZD1222 COVID-19 vaccine. Profiling relied on immunoSEQ multiplex PCR, and the TCRdb table lists in-frame clones only, not all of them. The sample comprises 180,000 or so clones, approximately 89% of which are singletons, and less than 2% rests with the top ten. The sample was peripheral blood, taken 28 days after the second AZD1222 dose. Every receptor here comes from an adult who received the AZD1222 COVID-19 vaccine.

The chain combines TRBV3-1 (or the pseudogene TRBV3-2) with TRBJ2-5; D call uncertain. The germline V gene encodes CDR1 LGHDT and CDR2 YNNKEL (reference sequence). V shed 0 bases and J shed 6 bases, with 11 bases lying between them. This CDR3 is built from 14 residues. The CDR3 loop reads CASSQDTRPKTQYF. The CDR3 DNA reads TGTGCCAGCAGCCAAGATACCCGCCCCAAGACCCAGTACTTC.

The J gene is TRBJ1-2, the V gene TRBV11-2; TRBD1 is a possible D gene (5 bases). CDR3 length equals 13 residues. Germline V gene data show CDR1 as SGHAT and CDR2 as FQNNGV. V lost 9 bases and J 8 bases, leaving 19 bases between the germline ends. As DNA, the CDR3 is TGTGCCAGACCTTTGAGACAGCGGGGCGGCTACACCTTC. As protein: CARPLRQRGGYTF.

The rearrangement links TRBV7-2 to TRBJ2-5; 9 bases align to TRBD1. The V gene end was trimmed by 0 bases and the J gene end by 2 bases; junction bases not matched to a gene: 4. CDR1 SGHTA and CDR2 FQGNSA come from the germline V gene. This CDR3 has 16 residues. DNA of the CDR3: TGTGCCAGCAGCTTAGCGTTGGGGACAGGGCAAGAGACCCAGTACTTC. It is translated as CASSLALGTGQETQYF.